A single sample gave rise to the 13 T cell receptor beta chains below, sequenced in a study of T-cell reconstitution after alpha-beta-depleted transplantation in children. The TCRbeta library was prepared with unique molecular identifiers. Each CDR3 protein gets one entry after TCRdb re-called the PCR reads with MiXCR. The sample carries 400,000 to 500,000 distinct CDR3 sequences, approximately 10% recorded once. The source was PBMCs from the stem cell graft donor, collected from the stem cell graft. The source of these receptors is a human donor who donated a stem cell graft to a child with acute myeloid leukemia.

This chain links TRBV4-3 with TRBJ2-2; 13 bases fit TRBD2. The J segment lost 2 bases and the V segment lost 3 bases, leaving 6 bases of the junction unmatched. The length of the CDR3 is 18 residues. Germline V lookup: CDR1 LGHNA, CDR2 YSLEER. The CDR3 protein is CASSQEPGLAGNTGELFF. For the CDR3, the DNA is TGCGCCAGCAGCCAGGAACCGGGACTAGCGGGAAACACCGGGGAGCTGTTTTTT.

The chain combines TRBV5-1 with TRBJ2-2; D is ambiguous. Trimming removed 2 bases from V and 6 bases from J, with 8 bases in between. CDR3 length equals 13 residues. The germline V gene has CDR1 SGHRS and CDR2 YFSETQ. CDR3 nucleotide sequence: TGCGCCAGCAGCTTTAGGGCAGCCGGGGAGCTGTTTTTT. Translated: CASSFRAAGELFF.

The chain is built from TRBV2 and TRBJ1-1; D remains ambiguous. This CDR3 is 13 amino acids long. V dropped 7 bases and J dropped 2 bases, with 11 bases sitting between them. CDR1 is SNHLY and CDR2 is FYNNEI in the germline V gene. CDR3 coding DNA: TGTGCCAGCACCACTGGTGGCAACACTGAAGCTTTCTTT. Translating gives CASTTGGNTEAFF. Using reference TRBV2 and TRBJ1-1 for the parts outside the CDR3, the full variable domain is EPEVTQTPSHQVTQMGQEVILRCVPISNHLYFYWYRQILGQKVEFLVSFYNNEISEKSEIFDDQFSVERPDGSNFTLKIRSTKLEDSAMYFCASTTGGNTEAFFGQGTRLTVV.

The rearrangement joins TRBV10-3 to TRBJ2-2, with 7 positions matching TRBD1. In germline, CDR1 is ENHRY, CDR2 SYGVKD. This CDR3 region has 15 residues. V was clipped by 5 bases and J by 5 bases; unmatched bases: 8. The CDR3 spells CAISNDRVGTGELFF. The CDR3 bases are TGTGCCATCAGTAACGACAGGGTAGGAACCGGGGAGCTGTTTTTT.

This clonotype was found a few times. V gene TRBV10-3 combines with J gene TRBJ2-1; TRBD2 aligns across 7 bases. The CDR3 contains 15 residues. The V gene end was trimmed by 4 bases and the J gene end by 1 base; junction bases not matched to a gene: 4. The germline V gene encodes CDR1 ENHRY and CDR2 SYGVKD. The DNA for the CDR3 is TGTGCCATCAGTGGGATTAGCGGGTCCTACAATGAGCAGTTCTTC. Protein sequence: CAISGISGSYNEQFF.

This clonotype appeared a few times. V is TRBV12-3 or TRBV12-4 and J is TRBJ2-7, with D possibly being TRBD2 (6 bases). Trimming removed 3 bases from V and 6 bases from J, with 12 bases in between. The CDR3 consists of 13 residues. The CDR3 loop is CASSFAGLGEQYV. CDR3 in DNA: TGTGCCAGCAGTTTTGCGGGGTTGGGCGAGCAGTACGTC.

This clonotype came up many times. The V and J genes are TRBV7-8 and TRBJ1-5, with 7 bases lining up with TRBD1. Germline-derived CDR1 and CDR2 are SGHVS and FQNEAQ. J was trimmed by 0 bases and V by 6 bases; bases with no gene match: 5. This CDR3 is 15 amino acids long. CDR3 loop: CASRPDRVSNQPQHF. The CDR3 coding sequence is TGTGCCAGCAGACCAGACAGGGTTAGCAATCAGCCCCAGCATTTT.

This clonotype was seen at least ten times. The chain carries TRBV20-1 and TRBJ2-4, with D maybe TRBD1 (6 bases). This CDR3 contains 15 residues. Germline loops: CDR1 DFQATT, CDR2 SNEGSKA (reference sequence). Trimming removed 6 bases at V and 1 base at J, with 16 bases between. CDR3 sequence: CSALVWGPAKNIQYF. The CDR3 coding sequence is TGCAGTGCCCTAGTCTGGGGGCCGGCCAAAAACATTCAGTACTTC.

This chain joins TRBV12-3 or TRBV12-4 and TRBJ2-1; 8 nucleotides line up with TRBD2. The CDR3 covers 14 residues. J lost 7 bases, V lost 5 bases, and 7 bases had no gene match. CDR3 bases: TGTGCCAGCAGTCCCACGGGGGGGCTTAATGAGCAGTTCTTC. This codes for CASSPTGGLNEQFF.

The V and J genes are TRBV20-1 and TRBJ1-1, with no clear D. Trimming left V 6 bases short and J 4 bases short, with 12 bases between. This CDR3 spans 12 amino acids. CDR1 is DFQATT, CDR2 SNEGSKA, per germline (reference sequence). As DNA, the CDR3 is TGCAGTGCGCGGCGAGTTTTCACTGAAGCTTTCTTT. This translates into CSARRVFTEAFF.

In its sample, this clonotype was seen a few times. The V and J genes are TRBV18 and TRBJ1-1; D is ambiguous. CDR3 length: 13 residues. CDR1 KGHSH and CDR2 LQKENI come from the germline V gene. Trimming pared 1 base from V and 4 bases from J, leaving 7 bases between. The CDR3 reads CASSPLSATEAFF. In DNA, the CDR3 is TGTGCCAGCTCACCACTCTCTGCCACTGAAGCTTTCTTT.

This clonotype was observed many times. This chain joins TRBV6-5 and TRBJ1-6; D not certain. CDR1 is MNHEY and CDR2 is SVGAGI in the germline V gene. Trimming removed 3 bases at V and 4 bases at J, with 13 bases between. This CDR3 has 16 amino acids. This CDR3 reads CASSYMWSEYNSPLHF. The CDR3 region has the DNA TGTGCCAGCAGTTATATGTGGTCGGAGTATAATTCACCCCTCCACTTT.

This clonotype was seen a handful of times. This sequence joins TRBV6-2 or TRBV6-3 and TRBJ1-5; TRBD1 matches 7 bases. Germline V gives CDR1 MNHEY, CDR2 SVGEGT. The V segment lost 7 bases and the J segment 0 bases; nucleotides outside the gene matches: 21. CDR3 size: 20 residues. The CDR3: CASNIKPVGRGSYSNQPQHF. CDR3 bases: TGTGCCAGCAATATAAAACCCGTTGGCAGGGGGTCCTATAGCAATCAGCCCCAGCATTTT.